This T cell receptor (beta chain) was captured by sequencing in a study of regulatory T cells in long-lasting Graves disease. TCR beta libraries were built with iRepertoire HTBI primers and Arm-PCR of CDR3 regions. Authors' data handling: Across the samples, identification revealed roughly 56 TRBV and over 12 TRBJ segments. TCRdb passed the multiplex PCR reads through MiXCR, listing each CDR3 protein once. V and J calls and clone size were set by TCRdb, not the authors. This table holds hundreds of thousands of distinct CDR3 sequences, about 16% found once. This clonotype was recorded at least ten times. Noted time point: newly diagnosed GD, antithyroid drugs for less than 3 months. The TCR library was prepared using RNA isolated from PBMCs. An endocrinology department in Xi'an, China, recruited the patients. EDTA tubes received around 9 milliliters of drawn peripheral blood. A further study also used this sample, focusing on T cells in Graves' hyperthyroidism and ophthalmopathy.

Sequences were derived from peripheral blood mononuclear cells (PBMCs), sampled at new diagnosis, from a patient treated with antithyroid drugs. The receptor comes from a woman aged 35-65 years with Graves disease.

The CDR3 here is CASSFAPGRSTEAFF. In DNA, the CDR3 is TGTGCCAGCAGTTTCGCCCCCGGGAGATCCACTGAAGCTTTCTTT. This chain uses TRBV12-3 or TRBV12-4 with TRBJ1-1; D uncertain. V lost 3 bases and J lost 4, with 15 bases in between. CDR3 length: 15 amino acids.